Below are 32 T cell receptor beta chains sequenced from a single sample in a study of blood T cells in healthy people across ages. A second PCR, run for roughly 7 to 12 cycles, used a sample-barcoded 5' primer plus a J-beta primer mix. TCRdb re-analysed the 5' RACE reads in MiXCR, keeping a single row per CDR3 protein. The data show hundreds of thousands of distinct CDR3 sequences, roughly 21% seen once. Sequenced sample: blood. The receptors derive from a man aged 70-80 years in good health.

This clonotype was detected only a few times. This rearrangement joins TRBV28 to TRBJ2-7; no clear D. V was cut by 1 base and J by 0 bases, with 7 bases left in between. The CDR3 has 14 amino acids. The germline gives CDR1 MDHEN, CDR2 SYDVKM. The CDR3 region is CASSLSSLSYEQYF. The CDR3 DNA follows: TGTGCCAGCAGTTTATCTAGTCTCTCCTACGAGCAGTACTTC. The variable domain in full, with the rest retrieved from reference TRBV28 and TRBJ2-7, is DVKVTQSSRYLVKRTGEKVFLECVQDMDHENMFWYRQDPGLGLRLIYFSYDVKMKEKGDIPEGYSVSREKKERFSLILESASTNQTSMYLCASSLSSLSYEQYFGPGTRLTVT.

The rearrangement links TRBV11-2 to TRBJ2-1; D is possibly TRBD1 (6 bases). The CDR3 consists of 15 residues. Germline CDR1 and CDR2: SGHAT and FQNNGV. The V end lost 7 bases, the J end lost 1 base, and 14 bases lay between the germline ends. Here the CDR3 reads CASTWGQRSYNEQFF. The CDR3 bases are TGTGCCAGCACCTGGGGGCAACGGTCCTACAATGAGCAGTTCTTC. The whole variable domain, filled in from reference TRBV11-2 and TRBJ2-1, reads EAGVAQSPRYKIIEKRQSVAFWCNPISGHATLYWYQQILGQGPKLLIQFQNNGVVDDSQLPKDRFSAERLKGVDSTLKIQPAKLEDSAVYLCASTWGQRSYNEQFFGPGTRLTVL.

CDR3 residues: CASSPGGTLDYEQYF. The CDR3 region has the DNA TGTGCCAGCAGCCCAGGGGGGACTCTAGATTACGAGCAGTACTTC. The J gene is TRBJ2-7, the V gene TRBV7-2, with D possibly being TRBD1 (7 bases). Trimming shortened V by 5 bases and J by 4 bases, and 18 bases separated the two germline ends. CDR1 and CDR2 (germline): SGHTA, FQGNSA. The length of the CDR3 is 15 residues. The whole variable domain, filled in from reference TRBV7-2 and TRBJ2-7, reads GAGVSQSPSNKVTEKGKDVELRCDPISGHTALYWYRQSLGQGLEFLIYFQGNSAPDKSGLPSDRFSAERTGGSVSTLTIQRTQQEDSAVYLCASSPGGTLDYEQYFGPGTRLTVT.

The chain uses TRBV7-2 and TRBJ2-1; 8 bases fit TRBD2. With 1 base clipped from V and 3 bases from J, the junction kept 2 bases outside the gene matches. CDR1 is SGHTA and CDR2 is FQGNSA in the germline V gene. The CDR3 covers 15 residues. CDR3 sequence: CASSLESGGYNEQFF. The DNA for the CDR3 is TGTGCCAGCAGCTTAGAAAGCGGGGGCTACAATGAGCAGTTCTTC.

A few counts support this clonotype. The chain uses TRBV7-8 and TRBJ1-4; the D gene is possibly TRBD1 (6 bases). Trimming stripped 1 base from V and 7 bases from J, with 13 bases between. The germline V gene has CDR1 SGHVS and CDR2 FQNEAQ. CDR3 length equals 15 residues. The DNA of the CDR3 is TGTGCCAGCAGCTTAGGTGGGACATCCAGTGAAAAACTGTTTTTT. Protein product: CASSLGGTSSEKLFF.

This chain links TRBV6-2 or TRBV6-3 with TRBJ2-7, with 10 bases fitting TRBD2. The J call may not be correct, given that the DNA end is closer to TRBJ2-1. This CDR3 contains 17 residues. Germline V gene data show CDR1 as MNHEY and CDR2 as SVGEGT. The CDR3 is CASSSLQWLAGDNEQFF. The CDR3 DNA reads as TGTGCCAGCAGCTCACTGCAATGGCTAGCGGGAGACAATGAGCAGTTCTTC.

The table lists this clonotype with a few counts. The CDR3 DNA reads as TGTGCCAGCTCTTCGTTTAGGGACAGTGAAGCTTTCTTT. Translating it yields CASSSFRDSEAFF. This chain connects TRBV18 to TRBJ1-1, with TRBD1 matching 7 bases. CDR1 is KGHSH, CDR2 LQKENI, per germline. The trim removed 6 bases at V and 7 bases at J, leaving 8 bases unmatched. This CDR3 contains 13 residues.

This clonotype appeared many times. V usage is TRBV6-1 and J usage is TRBJ1-5, with TRBD1 matching over 7 bases. The J segment lost 5 bases and the V segment lost 5 bases, leaving 9 bases of the junction unmatched. The CDR3 spans 15 residues. CDR1 and CDR2 (germline): MNHNS, SASEGT. The CDR3 region has the DNA TGTGCCAGCAGTTTGCAGACAGGGAATGATCAGCCCCAGCATTTT. This gives the protein CASSLQTGNDQPQHF.

The chain employs TRBV6-6 and TRBJ2-2; TRBD1 aligns across 11 bases. This CDR3 has 16 residues. The V segment lost 8 bases and the J segment 6 bases; nucleotides outside the gene matches: 11. CDR1 MNHNY and CDR2 SVGAGI come from the germline V gene (reference sequence). CDR3 sequence: CASWDKRGQGAGELFF. CDR3 in DNA: TGTGCCAGCTGGGATAAACGGGGACAGGGGGCCGGGGAGCTGTTTTTT.

This sequence joins TRBV6-5 and TRBJ1-2, with TRBD1 identical over 8 bases. V lost 7 bases and J lost 4; bases outside the gene matches: 5. Per the germline V gene, CDR1 is MNHEY and CDR2 is SVGAGI. This CDR3 comprises 13 residues. The CDR3 sequence is CASKTGAAYGYTF. CDR3 nucleotides: TGTGCCAGCAAGACAGGGGCTGCCTATGGCTACACCTTC.

The chain recombines TRBV27 with TRBJ2-7; D is perhaps TRBD2 (6 bases). From germline, CDR1 is MNHEY and CDR2 SMNVEV (reference sequence). Trimming removed 7 bases from V and 0 bases from J, with 16 bases in between. CDR3 length: 15 residues. The CDR3 sequence is CASTRYSGASYEQYF. CDR3 nucleotide sequence: TGTGCCAGCACTCGCTATAGCGGAGCCTCCTACGAGCAGTACTTC.

In its sample, this clonotype was seen many times. The J gene is TRBJ1-4, the V gene TRBV28; D may be TRBD1 (5 bases). From germline, CDR1 is MDHEN and CDR2 SYDVKM. The CDR3 totals 14 residues. V lost 3 bases and J lost 6, with 11 bases in between. CDR3 nucleotide sequence: TGTGCCAGCAGTTTCGGGGGGGGAGATGAAAAACTGTTTTTT. It is translated as CASSFGGGDEKLFF.

This clonotype was recorded a few times. The chain employs TRBV27 and TRBJ2-5; TRBD2 aligns across 13 bases. The closer fit of TRBJ2-1 to the DNA end suggests the J call may be wrong. Germline V gives CDR1 MNHEY, CDR2 SMNVEV (reference sequence). This CDR3 region has 16 residues. CDR3 sequence reads: CASSISGTSGTNEQFF. CDR3 DNA: TGTGCCAGCAGTATTTCCGGGACTAGCGGGACCAATGAGCAGTTCTTC.

The table lists this clonotype with many counts. V is TRBV20-1 and J is TRBJ1-2, with a possible D match to TRBD1 (6 bases). CDR3 length: 14 residues. V was cut by 2 bases and J by 8 bases, with 18 bases left in between. Germline V lookup: CDR1 DFQATT, CDR2 SNEGSKA (reference sequence). In nucleotides, the CDR3 is TGCAGTGCTAGACTCGGAGGGGGTATTGGGGGCTACACCTTC. Its translation: CSARLGGGIGGYTF.

This clonotype was found a few times. This sequence joins TRBV3-1 and TRBJ1-5; D is undetermined. Trimming removed 0 bases from V and 6 bases from J, with 6 bases in between. Germline CDR1 LGHDT, CDR2 YNNKEL (reference sequence). CDR3 size: 13 residues. The CDR3 here is CASSQDLVQPQHF. CDR3 DNA: TGTGCCAGCAGCCAAGATCTTGTTCAGCCCCAGCATTTT.

The chain uses TRBV10-3 and TRBJ2-3; D unresolved. This CDR3 spans 13 amino acids. Germline-derived CDR1 and CDR2 are ENHRY and SYGVKD. The ends were cut back, 0 bases at V and 6 bases at J, with 7 bases in the middle. The CDR3 here is CAISESTADTQYF. The DNA of the CDR3 is TGTGCCATCAGTGAGTCAACGGCGGATACGCAGTATTTT.

This clonotype turned up a few times. The V gene is TRBV11-1, the J gene TRBJ2-2; D not resolved. Trimming took 5 bases from V and 1 from J, leaving 14 bases between them. CDR3 length: 16 amino acids. Germline V gene lookup returns CDR1 SGHAT and CDR2 FQDESV (reference sequence). The CDR3 protein is CASSPDGVGNTGELFF. The CDR3 DNA sequence: TGTGCCAGCAGCCCGGACGGAGTGGGGAACACCGGGGAGCTGTTTTTT. Combining the CDR3 with reference TRBV11-1 and TRBJ2-2 gives the whole variable domain EAEVAQSPRYKITEKSQAVAFWCDPISGHATLYWYRQILGQGPELLVQFQDESVVDDSQLPKDRFSAERLKGVDSTLKIQPAELGDSAMYLCASSPDGVGNTGELFFGEGSRLTVL.

This clonotype was observed at least ten times. The chain couples TRBV7-8 to TRBJ2-7; perhaps TRBD2 as D (5 bases). The CDR3 extends over 17 amino acids. Trimming stripped 0 bases from V and 2 bases from J, with 17 bases between. In germline, CDR1 is SGHVS, CDR2 FQNEAQ. CDR3 bases: TGTGCCAGCAGCTTAGCGCAGTCCAGCGGAAAACCCTACGAGCAGTACTTC. Translated, it gives CASSLAQSSGKPYEQYF.

The rearrangement joins TRBV7-9 to TRBJ1-2; D is possibly TRBD1 (6 bases). The ends were cut back, 0 bases at V and 5 bases at J, with 16 bases in the middle. Germline V lookup: CDR1 SEHNR, CDR2 FQNEAQ (reference sequence). This CDR3 contains 16 residues. The CDR3 DNA follows: TGTGCCAGCAGCTTAGCCGGGACAAAGGAGGGTTATGGCTACACCTTC. Translating it yields CASSLAGTKEGYGYTF.

The chain uses TRBV19 and TRBJ1-1; 8 nucleotides agree with TRBD1. V gave up 7 bases and J gave up 1 base; unmatched junction bases: 2. Germline CDR1 reads LNHDA; CDR2 reads SQIVND (reference sequence). CDR3 size: 13 residues. The CDR3 reads CASKGQGNTEAFF. The CDR3 nucleotides read TGTGCCAGTAAAGGACAGGGGAACACTGAAGCTTTCTTT. The full variable domain, its missing parts supplied by reference TRBV19 and TRBJ1-1, is DGGITQSPKYLFRKEGQNVTLSCEQNLNHDAMYWYRQDPGQGLRLIYYSQIVNDFQKGDIAEGYSVSREKKESFPLTVTSAQKNPTAFYLCASKGQGNTEAFFGQGTRLTVV.

This clonotype was observed a few times. V gene TRBV6-5 combines with J gene TRBJ2-1; D gene ambiguous. The germline CDR1 and CDR2 sequences are MNHEY and SVGAGI. CDR3 length: 14 amino acids. The V and J ends lost 5 bases and 2 bases respectively, with 10 bases between them. The chain's CDR3 is CASSPMGPYNEQFF. For the CDR3, the DNA is TGTGCCAGCAGTCCTATGGGCCCCTACAATGAGCAGTTCTTC.

This chain joins TRBV2 and TRBJ2-5; D ambiguous. This CDR3 contains 14 residues. Trimming pared 6 bases from V and 11 bases from J, leaving 22 bases between. Looked up from germline, CDR1 is SNHLY and CDR2 is FYNNEI. The CDR3 DNA follows: TGTGCCAGCAGAGACGTTTTGGGTTCTTACGTGCAGTACTTC. Translation gives CASRDVLGSYVQYF.

The J gene is TRBJ2-3, the V gene TRBV2, with TRBD1 matching 8 bases. With V trimmed by 7 bases and J by 5 bases, 14 bases remained unmatched. This CDR3 comprises 16 residues. Germline V gene data show CDR1 as SNHLY and CDR2 as FYNNEI. The CDR3 DNA reads as TGTGCCAGCAATGTCCCCAAGGACAGGGTGGGAGATACGCAGTATTTT. Its translation is CASNVPKDRVGDTQYF.

In its sample, this clonotype was seen once. The rearrangement uses TRBV20-1 and TRBJ2-3, with D hard to call. The CDR3 length is 12 residues. Between the trimmed V and J ends, which lost 4 bases and 11 bases, there was a span of 16 bases. CDR1 DFQATT and CDR2 SNEGSKA come from the germline V gene (reference sequence). CDR3 region: CSANSGPSVQYF. For the CDR3, the DNA is TGCAGTGCTAACTCCGGCCCCAGCGTGCAGTATTTT.

This chain uses TRBV19 with TRBJ1-1; 7 nucleotides align to TRBD1. V lost 7 bases and J lost 0; bases outside the gene matches: 11. CDR3 length: 16 amino acids. Germline assignment: CDR1 LNHDA and CDR2 SQIVND (reference sequence). CDR3 amino acids: CASTTKGGSMNTEAFF. In DNA form, the CDR3 reads TGTGCCAGTACCACGAAAGGGGGCTCCATGAACACTGAAGCTTTCTTT.

This chain links TRBV6-6 with TRBJ2-5; the match to TRBD1 covers 10 bases. The J call may be mistaken, given a closer DNA end match to TRBJ2-7. The CDR3 contains 15 residues. The V gene's germline CDR1 is MNHNY and CDR2 SVGAGI (reference sequence). The CDR3 region has the DNA TGTGCCAGCAGCGGCCTGACAGGGGGCAAATACGAGCAGTACTTC. Its protein is CASSGLTGGKYEQYF.

The chain joins TRBV9 to TRBJ2-5, with unresolved D. This CDR3 region has 13 residues. V lost 3 bases and J 4 bases, leaving 10 bases between the germline ends. CDR1 SGDLS and CDR2 YYNGEE come from the germline V gene. CDR3 amino acids: CASSATAVETQYF. In DNA form, the CDR3 reads TGTGCCAGCAGCGCCACCGCGGTAGAGACCCAGTACTTC.

The table lists this clonotype with a few counts. The rearrangement joins TRBV15 to TRBJ2-5, with 11 bases lining up with TRBD2. The DNA end favors TRBJ2-1, so the J call may be wrong. The CDR3 consists of 15 residues. CDR1 is LNHNV and CDR2 is YYDKDF in the germline V gene (reference sequence). The CDR3 DNA reads as TGTGCCACCAGCCCACGGGTAGCGGGGGGGAATGAGCAGTTCTTC. It specifies CATSPRVAGGNEQFF.

This clonotype was seen a few times. The chain couples TRBV7-2 to TRBJ2-5; no clear D gene. The J call is doubtful: the DNA matches TRBJ2-7 better. The CDR3 is 15 amino acids. Germline lookup yields CDR1 SGHTA and CDR2 FQGNSA. In nucleotides, the CDR3 is TGTGCCAGCAGCTTAGAGGTAGCCGGGCATCCCGAGCAGTACTTC. Its protein is CASSLEVAGHPEQYF.

The table lists this clonotype with a few counts. The chain has TRBV18 and TRBJ2-5; D is possibly TRBD2 (6 bases). The CDR3 totals 14 residues. The V gene lost 3 bases and the J gene lost 7 bases, with 15 bases spanning the gap. Germline V gene sequence: CDR1 KGHSH, CDR2 LQKENI. The CDR3 DNA reads TGTGCCAGCTCACCCGGGGGACCGATTGGGACCCAGTACTTC. This gives the protein CASSPGGPIGTQYF.

The table lists this clonotype with a count of one. The chain joins TRBV27 to TRBJ2-3; TRBD2 matches 11 bases. V trimming: 6 bases; J trimming: 4 bases; junction bases outside the gene matches: 9. Germline-derived CDR1 and CDR2 are MNHEY and SMNVEV (reference sequence). The CDR3 extends over 16 amino acids. This CDR3 reads CASSTLAGVPADTQYF. The CDR3 coding sequence is TGTGCCAGCAGCACACTAGCGGGAGTGCCTGCAGATACGCAGTATTTT.

The chain couples TRBV7-8 to TRBJ2-1, with 7 positions matching TRBD1. TRBJ2-7 matches the DNA end more closely, so the J call is doubtful. Per germline, CDR1 SGHVS and CDR2 FQNEAQ. This CDR3 comprises 16 residues. The CDR3 is CASSYDRAGVGYEQYF. Here the CDR3 DNA reads TGTGCCAGCAGCTACGACAGGGCAGGGGTTGGCTACGAGCAGTACTTC.